These T cell receptor beta chains were read from a single sample in a study of cytotoxic CD8 clonotypes in ibrutinib-treated CLL. Sequencing was performed with immunoSEQ multiplex PCR; in TCRdb, only in-frame clones are kept and a portion is missing. The profile shows approximately 120,000 clones, approximately 80% of them singletons. The input for sequencing was PBMCs, taken after 24 months of ibrutinib treatment. These receptors were collected from a human donor with chronic lymphocytic leukemia. CDR3s include the opening cysteine and the closing phenylalanine or tryptophan. A D gene is named only where the DNA matches it firmly. Clone size is given for some rows only: seen once, a few or many times, or a class if the clone is expanded.

clone_size: -
j_call: TRBJ1-1
v_call: TRBV18
d_call: -
cdr3_nt: TGTGCCAGCTGGCCGGGTGGGGACACTGAAGCTTTCTTT
cdr3_aa: CASWPGGDTEAFF

clone_size: few
j_call: TRBJ2-7
v_call: TRBV10-3
d_call: -
cdr3_nt: TGTGCCATCAGTAACGGGGACGAGCAGTACTTC
cdr3_aa: CAISNGDEQYF

clone_size: -
j_call: TRBJ2-3
v_call: TRBV5-4
d_call: -
cdr3_nt: TGTGCCAGCAGCAGTAGGACCCAAGATACGCAGTATTTT
cdr3_aa: CASSSRTQDTQYF

clone_size: -
j_call: TRBJ1-1
v_call: TRBV9
d_call: TRBD1
cdr3_nt: TGTGCCAGCAGCGTAGGTTTGGGGACAGGGGCCACTGAAGCTTTCTTT
cdr3_aa: CASSVGLGTGATEAFF

clone_size: -
j_call: TRBJ2-6
v_call: TRBV6-1
d_call: -
cdr3_nt: TGTGCCAGCAGTGAAGCAATTTCTTCTGGGGCCAACGTCCTGACTTTC
cdr3_aa: CASSEAISSGANVLTF

clone_size: -
j_call: TRBJ2-5
v_call: TRBV19
d_call: TRBD1
cdr3_nt: TGTGCCAGTAGCCGAAAACAGGGGGCGTTGGAGACCCAGTACTTC
cdr3_aa: CASSRKQGALETQYF

clone_size: -
j_call: TRBJ2-2
v_call: TRBV6-1
d_call: -
cdr3_nt: TGTGCCAGCAGTGAACCGGGGCCAGGAGCGAACACCGGGGAGCTGTTTTTT
cdr3_aa: CASSEPGPGANTGELFF

clone_size: -
j_call: TRBJ2-7
v_call: TRBV7-9
d_call: -
cdr3_nt: TGTGCCAGCAGCCTTACAGGTGGCTCCTACGAGCAGTACTTC
cdr3_aa: CASSLTGGSYEQYF

clone_size: -
j_call: TRBJ2-4
v_call: TRBV5-6
d_call: -
cdr3_nt: TGTGCCAGCAGCGTAACAGGGAACATTCAGTACTTC
cdr3_aa: CASSVTGNIQYF

clone_size: -
j_call: TRBJ1-5
v_call: TRBV6-5
d_call: -
cdr3_nt: TGTGCCACCAGGACCCGCAATCAGCCCCAGCATTTT
cdr3_aa: CATRTRNQPQHF

clone_size: -
j_call: TRBJ2-1
v_call: TRBV7-2
d_call: -
cdr3_nt: TGTGCCAGCAGCTTAGGGCCAAACAATGAGCAGTTCTTC
cdr3_aa: CASSLGPNNEQFF

clone_size: -
j_call: TRBJ2-7
v_call: TRBV4-3
d_call: -
cdr3_nt: TGCGCCAGCAGCCAAGACAGGGTGAGGTCCTACGAGCAGTACTTC
cdr3_aa: CASSQDRVRSYEQYF

clone_size: -
j_call: TRBJ2-7
v_call: TRBV7-2
d_call: TRBD1
cdr3_nt: TGTGCCAGCAGCTTAGGCCAACAGGGGGACGCCTACGAGCAGTACTTC
cdr3_aa: CASSLGQQGDAYEQYF

clone_size: -
j_call: TRBJ2-1
v_call: TRBV5-4
d_call: -
cdr3_nt: TGTGCCAGCAGCTCCCGCACAGGGTCGGGAGCGGATGAGCAGTTCTTC
cdr3_aa: CASSSRTGSGADEQFF

clone_size: -
j_call: TRBJ2-1
v_call: TRBV10-3
d_call: TRBD2
cdr3_nt: TGTGCCATCAGCGAGACTAGCGCAAACAATGAGCAGTTCTTC
cdr3_aa: CAISETSANNEQFF

clone_size: -
j_call: TRBJ2-5
v_call: TRBV5-1
d_call: -
cdr3_nt: TGCGCCAGCAGCTACTCATGGCGAGAGACCCAGTACTTC
cdr3_aa: CASSYSWRETQYF

clone_size: -
j_call: TRBJ2-7
v_call: TRBV5-6
d_call: -
cdr3_nt: TGTGCCAGCACCTACCGGTCCGGGACCGGCGGGGTTGAGCAGTACTTC
cdr3_aa: CASTYRSGTGGVEQYF

clone_size: -
j_call: TRBJ1-2
v_call: TRBV27
d_call: -
cdr3_nt: TGTGCCAGCAGTTTAGAGGGAGGGTGGCGGGCAGGCTACACCTTC
cdr3_aa: CASSLEGGWRAGYTF

clone_size: once
j_call: TRBJ2-2
v_call: TRBV11-2
d_call: -
cdr3_nt: TGTGCCAGCAGCTCGTGGGGTAGCGGGAACACCGGGGAGCTGTTTTTT
cdr3_aa: CASSSWGSGNTGELFF

clone_size: -
j_call: TRBJ2-3
v_call: TRBV4-1
d_call: -
cdr3_nt: TGCGCCAGCAGCCAAGATCTAGGCAGTGGGGCAGATACGCAGTATTTT
cdr3_aa: CASSQDLGSGADTQYF

clone_size: -
j_call: TRBJ1-1
v_call: TRBV6-6
d_call: -
cdr3_nt: TGTGCCAGCAGTTACCCCTCGGGCACCATGAACACTGAAGCTTTCTTT
cdr3_aa: CASSYPSGTMNTEAFF

clone_size: -
j_call: TRBJ1-2
v_call: TRBV5-4
d_call: -
cdr3_nt: TGTGCCAGCAGCCTAGGGACGTGGGGGCGAAACTATGGCTACACCTTC
cdr3_aa: CASSLGTWGRNYGYTF

clone_size: -
j_call: TRBJ2-1
v_call: TRBV7-9
d_call: -
cdr3_nt: TGTGCCAGCTTATTGGAGGTTGAGCAGTTCTTC
cdr3_aa: CASLLEVEQFF

clone_size: -
j_call: TRBJ2-1
v_call: TRBV4-3
d_call: -
cdr3_nt: TGCGCCAGCAGCAATGACCTTTACAATGAGCAGTTCTTC
cdr3_aa: CASSNDLYNEQFF

clone_size: -
j_call: TRBJ2-3
v_call: TRBV9
d_call: TRBD2
cdr3_nt: TGTGCCAGCAGCCCGAGAGGCGGGGGGTTGTCAGATACGCAGTATTTT
cdr3_aa: CASSPRGGGLSDTQYF

clone_size: -
j_call: TRBJ2-1
v_call: TRBV7-9
d_call: -
cdr3_nt: TGTGCCAGCAGCCCGGACATCCACAATGAGCAGTTCTTC
cdr3_aa: CASSPDIHNEQFF

clone_size: -
j_call: TRBJ2-3
v_call: TRBV9
d_call: -
cdr3_nt: TGTGCCAGCAGCCCGTTGGGGAGCACAGATACGCAGTATTTT
cdr3_aa: CASSPLGSTDTQYF

clone_size: -
j_call: TRBJ2-3
v_call: TRBV5-5
d_call: TRBD1
cdr3_nt: TGTGCCAGCAGCACGGACAGGGGAGTCACAGATACGCAGTATTTT
cdr3_aa: CASSTDRGVTDTQYF

clone_size: -
j_call: TRBJ2-7
v_call: TRBV5-4
d_call: -
cdr3_nt: TGTGCCAGCAGCTCCACCCCCAGGCTGGTAGTCGGGCAGTACTTC
cdr3_aa: CASSSTPRLVVGQYF

clone_size: -
j_call: TRBJ2-5
v_call: TRBV4-1
d_call: TRBD2
cdr3_nt: TGCGCCAGCAGCCAAGACCCTTCCCTAGCGGGGGGGGGATGGGAGACCCAGTACTTC
cdr3_aa: CASSQDPSLAGGGWETQYF

clone_size: once
j_call: TRBJ1-2
v_call: TRBV7-2
d_call: -
cdr3_nt: TGTGCCAGCAGCTTAAGTTGGGTCCTTACGGGGAACTATGGCTACACCTTC
cdr3_aa: CASSLSWVLTGNYGYTF

clone_size: -
j_call: TRBJ2-7
v_call: TRBV5-1
d_call: -
cdr3_nt: TGCGCCAGCAGAATAGGACAAAACTACGAGCAGTACTTC
cdr3_aa: CASRIGQNYEQYF

clone_size: -
j_call: TRBJ2-1
v_call: TRBV6-5
d_call: TRBD1
cdr3_nt: TGTGCCAGCAGTAGGACAGGGGACGAGCAGTTCTTC
cdr3_aa: CASSRTGDEQFF

clone_size: -
j_call: TRBJ1-2
v_call: TRBV7-9
d_call: TRBD1
cdr3_nt: TGTGCCAGCAGCCCCGACTGGGGGGGACAGGACTATGGCTACACCTTC
cdr3_aa: CASSPDWGGQDYGYTF

clone_size: -
j_call: TRBJ1-2
v_call: TRBV10-3
d_call: TRBD1
cdr3_nt: TGTGCCATCAGCCCGGGACAGGGGGTCGGAAACTATGGCTACACCTTC
cdr3_aa: CAISPGQGVGNYGYTF

clone_size: -
j_call: TRBJ2-3
v_call: TRBV29-1
d_call: TRBD1
cdr3_nt: TGCAGCGTTGAGGGGGGGACAGGGATAGATACGCAGTATTTT
cdr3_aa: CSVEGGTGIDTQYF

clone_size: -
j_call: TRBJ2-1
v_call: TRBV7-2
d_call: -
cdr3_nt: TGTGCCAGCAGCCCCTGGGCGGGGAGGTCCTACAATGAGCAGTTCTTC
cdr3_aa: CASSPWAGRSYNEQFF

clone_size: -
j_call: TRBJ2-4
v_call: TRBV28
d_call: -
cdr3_nt: TGTGCCAGCAGTCCCCCGGACAGCGTACTAGCCAAAAACATTCAGTACTTC
cdr3_aa: CASSPPDSVLAKNIQYF

clone_size: -
j_call: TRBJ2-1
v_call: TRBV4-1
d_call: TRBD2
cdr3_nt: TGCGCCAGCAGCCAAGATATAGCGGGGAGCTACAATGAGCAGTTCTTC
cdr3_aa: CASSQDIAGSYNEQFF

clone_size: -
j_call: TRBJ1-1
v_call: TRBV5-5
d_call: TRBD1
cdr3_nt: TGTGCCAGCAGCTCCCAGACAGGGGGGACTGAAGCTTTCTTT
cdr3_aa: CASSSQTGGTEAFF

clone_size: -
j_call: TRBJ2-5
v_call: TRBV19
d_call: -
cdr3_nt: TGTGCCAGTAGTAGGCCGGGGGACCAAGAGACCCAGTACTTC
cdr3_aa: CASSRPGDQETQYF

clone_size: -
j_call: TRBJ2-3
v_call: TRBV25-1
d_call: TRBD2
cdr3_nt: TGTGCCAGCAGTGACGGCGGGCTAGCGGGGGCAGATACGCAGTATTTT
cdr3_aa: CASSDGGLAGADTQYF

clone_size: -
j_call: TRBJ1-2
v_call: TRBV19
d_call: -
cdr3_nt: TGTGCCCCAGGGGTAGAACGTGGCTACACCTTC
cdr3_aa: CAPGVERGYTF

clone_size: -
j_call: TRBJ2-7
v_call: TRBV10-3
d_call: -
cdr3_nt: TGTGCCATCAGAGGCACTAGTAATTCCTACGAGCAGTACTTC
cdr3_aa: CAIRGTSNSYEQYF

clone_size: -
j_call: TRBJ1-3
v_call: TRBV19
d_call: -
cdr3_nt: TGTGCCAGTAGTATTGAAGCTGGAAACACCATATATTTT
cdr3_aa: CASSIEAGNTIYF

clone_size: -
j_call: TRBJ2-1
v_call: TRBV27
d_call: TRBD1
cdr3_nt: TGTGCCAGCAGACAGGGGGTCAGCTCCTACAATGAGCAGTTCTTC
cdr3_aa: CASRQGVSSYNEQFF

clone_size: few
j_call: TRBJ1-5
v_call: TRBV19
d_call: TRBD1
cdr3_nt: TGTGCCAGTAGTATCTCAACAGGGGACCACAATCAGCCCCAGCATTTT
cdr3_aa: CASSISTGDHNQPQHF

clone_size: -
j_call: TRBJ1-5
v_call: TRBV19
d_call: -
cdr3_nt: TGTGCCAGTAGTCAAGGCATTGCGGCAAATCAGCCCCAGCATTTT
cdr3_aa: CASSQGIAANQPQHF

clone_size: -
j_call: TRBJ2-3
v_call: TRBV5-1
d_call: TRBD2
cdr3_nt: TGCGCCAGCAGCTTGGGTTCTAGCGGGGGCACAGATACGCAGTATTTT
cdr3_aa: CASSLGSSGGTDTQYF

clone_size: -
j_call: TRBJ2-1
v_call: TRBV5-1
d_call: -
cdr3_nt: TGCGCCAGCAGCTTGGTAGCAGGGGTCCCCAATGAGCAGTTCTTC
cdr3_aa: CASSLVAGVPNEQFF

clone_size: -
j_call: TRBJ2-3
v_call: TRBV5-6
d_call: TRBD2
cdr3_nt: TGTGCCAGCTCCATTTTTGCGGGGGGCCGTACAGATACGCAGTATTTT
cdr3_aa: CASSIFAGGRTDTQYF

clone_size: -
j_call: TRBJ2-2
v_call: TRBV9
d_call: TRBD1
cdr3_nt: TGTGCCAGCAGCGCCGGGACAGGATACACCGGGGAGCTGTTTTTT
cdr3_aa: CASSAGTGYTGELFF

clone_size: -
j_call: TRBJ2-1
v_call: TRBV19
d_call: TRBD1
cdr3_nt: TGTGCCAGTAGTAAGGGACAGGGGACTTACAATGAGCAGTTCTTC
cdr3_aa: CASSKGQGTYNEQFF

clone_size: few
j_call: TRBJ2-5
v_call: TRBV10-3
d_call: TRBD2
cdr3_nt: TGTGCCATCAGTGACGGGGGAGGGGAGACCCAGTACTTC
cdr3_aa: CAISDGGGETQYF

clone_size: -
j_call: TRBJ1-2
v_call: TRBV4-2
d_call: TRBD1
cdr3_nt: TGTGCCAGCAGCCAAGATTTGACAGGGAGGACCGCCTATGGCTACACCTTC
cdr3_aa: CASSQDLTGRTAYGYTF

clone_size: -
j_call: TRBJ1-3
v_call: TRBV7-2
d_call: -
cdr3_nt: TGTGCCAGCAGCCTAGATTACGGCTCTGGAAACACCATATATTTT
cdr3_aa: CASSLDYGSGNTIYF